This TCR beta chain was sequenced during a study of blood T cell repertoires in COVID-19. Study at large: Samples of COVID-19 (acute and convalescent) were obtained from the United States, Italy and Spain. PBMCs, B-cell-depleted T cells, or T cells provided the cDNA or gDNA that made up the material.

The length of the CDR3 is 13 residues. The germline V gene has CDR1 MNHNS and CDR2 SASEGT. The germline V and J ends were trimmed by 0 bases and 8 bases, with 5 bases remaining between them. Clones were read by immunoSEQ multiplex PCR, and TCRdb kept only the in-frame ones, dropping some. The table has around 170,000 clones, roughly 77% seen once; the top ten hold roughly 10%. Seattle patient enrollment occurred during active infection, with longitudinal follow-up thereafter. This clonotype originated in a woman older than 75 with COVID-19, enrolled during active disease. What was sequenced was peripheral blood. This chain joins TRBV6-1 and TRBJ1-6; D gene unclear. CDR3 DNA: TGTGCCAGCAGTGAAGCGCGGGATTCACCCCTCCACTTT. Translation: CASSEARDSPLHF.